These 3 T cell receptor beta chains came from one sample sequenced in a study of blood T cell repertoires in COVID-19. Using immunoSEQ multiplex PCR, the repertoire was profiled, and TCRdb retains in-frame clones only, with some absent. Among about 300,000 clones listed, more than 75% were seen once. Source material: peripheral blood. The receptors were gathered from a man aged 70 or older with acute or convalescent COVID-19.

V and J are TRBV7-2 and TRBJ2-5; 8 bases fit TRBD1. V was pared by 5 bases and J by 7 bases, with 9 bases of the junction left unmatched. Germline CDR1 is SGHTA and CDR2 is FQGNSA. This CDR3 contains 14 residues. CDR3 sequence reads: CASSPGQAEVTQYF. CDR3 DNA sequence: TGTGCCAGCAGCCCGGGACAGGCCGAGGTGACCCAGTACTTC.

In this sample, this clone turned up many times. The genes are TRBV12-3 or TRBV12-4 and TRBJ2-7; 7 bases fit TRBD2. J was trimmed by 6 bases and V by 7 bases; bases with no gene match: 3. The CDR3 contains 11 residues. The CDR3, as DNA: TGTGCCAGCACCTGGGGGGGCGAGCAGTACTTC. Protein sequence: CASTWGGEQYF.

The CDR3 protein is CASSSAALTGNTEAFF. CDR3 in DNA: TGTGCCAGTAGTTCGGCCGCCTTGACAGGAAACACTGAAGCTTTCTTT. The chain uses TRBV19 and TRBJ1-1, with a weak D call TRBD1 (6 bases). This CDR3 has 16 residues. Trimming shortened V by 5 bases and J by 2 bases, and 18 bases separated the two germline ends. Germline values: CDR1 LNHDA, CDR2 SQIVND (reference sequence).